This is a list of T cell receptor beta chains from one sample in a study of response to subunit inactivated influenza vaccine. TCRdb recomputed calls from the RT-PCR reads with MiXCR, one row per CDR3 protein. The data contain about 700,000 distinct CDR3 sequences, 14% of them singletons. The sequences come from PBMCs from blood, collected around 15 days before vaccination. The receptor set was obtained from a man aged 45 to 65 who received an inactivated influenza vaccine. Both conserved end residues are part of each CDR3. D genes are given only for firm matches. The size field is filled for only some rows; it gives once, few, many or a size class.

TRBD1,TRBV12-3/TRBV12-4,TRBJ2-7,few,CASSLTGTEYEQYF,TGTGCCAGCAGTCTAACAGGGACAGAATACGAGCAGTACTTC
-,TRBV7-9,TRBJ2-1,many,CASSPISRTGEQFF,TGTGCCAGCAGCCCTATTTCTAGGACGGGTGAGCAGTTCTTC
-,TRBV19,TRBJ1-4,-,CASRGSNEKLFF,TGTGCCAGTAGAGGGAGCAATGAAAAACTGTTTTTT
-,TRBV12-5,TRBJ1-3,-,CASASGAAGNTIYF,TGTGCTAGTGCCTCGGGGGCGGCTGGAAACACCATATATTTT
-,TRBV5-1,TRBJ1-1,many,CASSLGAGNTEAFF,TGCGCCAGCAGCTTGGGGGCAGGAAACACTGAAGCTTTCTTT
TRBD1,TRBV6-1,TRBJ1-2,-,CASNSGQGYGYTF,TGTGCCAGCAACTCGGGACAGGGCTATGGCTACACCTTC
TRBD1,TRBV28,TRBJ1-1,few,CASSLSQGVYTEAFF,TGTGCCAGCAGTTTATCACAGGGGGTTTACACTGAAGCTTTCTTT
-,TRBV12-3/TRBV12-4,TRBJ2-1,-,CASSLGGQAHNEQFF,TGTGCCAGCAGTTTAGGAGGCCAAGCCCACAATGAGCAGTTCTTC
TRBD1,TRBV10-3,TRBJ1-5,few,CAISETRGLGQPQHF,TGTGCCATCAGTGAGACTAGGGGGCTGGGCCAGCCCCAGCATTTT
-,TRBV28,TRBJ1-5,-,CASTPPGGVGNQPQHF,TGTGCCAGCACCCCACCCGGAGGGGTGGGCAATCAGCCCCAGCATTTT
TRBD2,TRBV28,TRBJ2-1,few,CASSFNQRGGYEQFF,TGTGCCAGCAGTTTTAACCAGCGGGGGGGCTATGAGCAGTTCTTC
-,TRBV6-2/TRBV6-3,TRBJ1-4,few,CASANEKLFF,TGTGCCAGCGCAAATGAAAAACTGTTTTTT
-,TRBV20-1,TRBJ2-7,-,CSARGDIQTFYEQYF,TGCAGTGCTAGGGGAGACATCCAAACCTTCTACGAGCAGTACTTC
-,TRBV5-1,TRBJ2-1,-,CASSFMGGPYNEQFF,TGCGCCAGCAGCTTTATGGGGGGCCCCTACAATGAGCAGTTCTTC
-,TRBV7-3,TRBJ2-2,-,CASSSLPRGELFF,TGTGCCAGCAGCTCCCTCCCGAGGGGGGAGCTGTTTTTT
-,TRBV11-2,TRBJ2-1,many,CASSLEQGLILNEQFF,TGTGCCAGCAGCTTAGAGCAGGGGCTTATACTCAATGAGCAGTTCTTC
-,TRBV7-2,TRBJ2-5,-,CASSLGVLESQYF,TGTGCCAGCAGCTTAGGGGTCTTAGAGAGCCAGTACTTC
-,TRBV4-1,TRBJ2-1,-,CASSQKWGASSYNEQFF,TGCGCCAGCAGCCAGAAATGGGGGGCGAGCTCCTACAATGAGCAGTTCTTC
TRBD2,TRBV20-1,TRBJ2-5,few,CSARYGGGASETQYF,TGCAGTGCTAGATACGGCGGGGGGGCCTCAGAGACCCAGTACTTC
-,TRBV7-9,TRBJ2-1,-,CASSLGRNEYNEQFF,TGTGCCAGCAGCCTCGGACGGAACGAATACAATGAGCAGTTCTTC
TRBD2,TRBV7-9,TRBJ2-3,few,CASSVIAGSTDTQYF,TGTGCCAGCAGCGTAATAGCGGGAAGCACAGATACGCAGTATTTT